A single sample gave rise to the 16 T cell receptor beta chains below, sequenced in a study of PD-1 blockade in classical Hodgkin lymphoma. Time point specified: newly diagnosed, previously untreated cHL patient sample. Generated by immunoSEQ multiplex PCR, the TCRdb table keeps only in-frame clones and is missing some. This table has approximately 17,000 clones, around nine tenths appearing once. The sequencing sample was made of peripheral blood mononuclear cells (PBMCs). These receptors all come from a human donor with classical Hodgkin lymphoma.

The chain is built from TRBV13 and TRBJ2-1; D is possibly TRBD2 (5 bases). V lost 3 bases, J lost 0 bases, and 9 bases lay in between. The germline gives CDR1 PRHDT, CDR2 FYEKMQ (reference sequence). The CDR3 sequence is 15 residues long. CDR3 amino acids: CASSFSASSYNEQFF. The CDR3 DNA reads TGTGCCAGCAGCTTTAGCGCCAGCTCCTACAATGAGCAGTTCTTC.

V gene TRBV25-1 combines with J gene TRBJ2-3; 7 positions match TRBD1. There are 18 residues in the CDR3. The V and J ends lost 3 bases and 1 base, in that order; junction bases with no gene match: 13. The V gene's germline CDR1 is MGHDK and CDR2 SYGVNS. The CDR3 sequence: CASSDPDHDRVGTDTQYF. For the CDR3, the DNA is TGTGCCAGCAGTGATCCTGACCATGACAGGGTGGGCACAGATACGCAGTATTTT.

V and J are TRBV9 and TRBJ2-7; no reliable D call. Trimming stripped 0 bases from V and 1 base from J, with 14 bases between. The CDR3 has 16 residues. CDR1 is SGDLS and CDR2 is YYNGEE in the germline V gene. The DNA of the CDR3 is TGTGCCAGCAGCGTAGCCCCGGCTCAGAATTCCTACGAGCAGTACTTC. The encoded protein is CASSVAPAQNSYEQYF.

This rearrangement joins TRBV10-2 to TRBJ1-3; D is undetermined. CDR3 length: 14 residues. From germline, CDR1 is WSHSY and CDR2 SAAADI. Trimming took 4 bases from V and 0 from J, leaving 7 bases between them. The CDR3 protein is CASSGVGSGNTIYF. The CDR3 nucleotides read TGCGCCAGCAGTGGAGTGGGCTCTGGAAACACCATATATTTT.

The CDR3 reads CASSQDPEYEQYF. As DNA, the CDR3 is TGTGCCAGCAGCCAAGATCCGGAGTACGAGCAGTACTTC. The genes are TRBV4-2 and TRBJ2-7; D remains ambiguous. The germline gives CDR1 LGHNA, CDR2 YNFKEQ. V lost 0 bases and J lost 4, with 7 bases in between. CDR3 length: 13 residues.

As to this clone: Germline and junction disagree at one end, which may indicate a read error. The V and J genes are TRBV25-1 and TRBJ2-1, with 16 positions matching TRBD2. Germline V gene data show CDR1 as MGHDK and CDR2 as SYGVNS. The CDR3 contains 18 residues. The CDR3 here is CASSEREWQLGLAGGKLF. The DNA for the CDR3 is TGTGCCAGCAGTGAGAGAGAGTGGCAGTTGGGACTAGCGGGAGGGAAGCTCTTC.

Written as DNA, the CDR3 is TGTGCCAGCAGGTCGAGAGCCTTGGCTCCCTACGAGCAGTACTTC. The encoded protein is CASRSRALAPYEQYF. This chain links TRBV21-1 with TRBJ2-7. TRBV21-1 is termed a pseudogene. CDR3 length: 15 amino acids.

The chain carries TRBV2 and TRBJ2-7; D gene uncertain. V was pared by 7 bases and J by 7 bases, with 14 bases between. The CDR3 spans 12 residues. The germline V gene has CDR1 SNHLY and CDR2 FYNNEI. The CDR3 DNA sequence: TGTGCCAGCAACCCCGGGCTACGGGAGCAGTACTTC. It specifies CASNPGLREQYF.

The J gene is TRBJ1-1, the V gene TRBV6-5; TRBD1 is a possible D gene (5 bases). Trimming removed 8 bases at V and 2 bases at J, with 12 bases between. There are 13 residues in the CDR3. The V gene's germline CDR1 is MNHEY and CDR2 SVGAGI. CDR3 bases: TGTGCCAGCGGGGGAGAGGGTAACACTGAAGCTTTCTTT. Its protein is CASGGEGNTEAFF.

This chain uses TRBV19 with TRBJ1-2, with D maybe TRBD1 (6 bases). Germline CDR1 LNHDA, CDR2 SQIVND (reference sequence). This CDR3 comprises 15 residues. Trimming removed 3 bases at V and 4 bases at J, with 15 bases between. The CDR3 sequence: CASSMYGGRGYGYTF. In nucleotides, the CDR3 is TGTGCCAGTAGTATGTACGGGGGGCGAGGCTATGGCTACACCTTC.

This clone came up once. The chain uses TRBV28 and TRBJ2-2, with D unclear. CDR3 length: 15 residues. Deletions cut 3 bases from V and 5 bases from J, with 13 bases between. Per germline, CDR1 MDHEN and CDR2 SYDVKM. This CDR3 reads CASSFAVARTGELFF. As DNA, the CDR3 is TGTGCCAGCAGTTTCGCGGTAGCTCGGACCGGGGAGCTGTTTTTT. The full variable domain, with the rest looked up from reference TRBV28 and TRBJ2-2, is DVKVTQSSRYLVKRTGEKVFLECVQDMDHENMFWYRQDPGLGLRLIYFSYDVKMKEKGDIPEGYSVSREKKERFSLILESASTNQTSMYLCASSFAVARTGELFFGEGSRLTVL.

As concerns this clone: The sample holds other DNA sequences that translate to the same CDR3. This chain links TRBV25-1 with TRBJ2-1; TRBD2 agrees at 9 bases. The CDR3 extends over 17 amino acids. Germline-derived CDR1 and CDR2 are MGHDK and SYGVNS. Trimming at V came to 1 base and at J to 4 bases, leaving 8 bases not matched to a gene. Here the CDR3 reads CASSESLAGVTYNEQFF. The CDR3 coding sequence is TGTGCCAGCAGTGAATCCTTAGCGGGAGTTACTTACAATGAGCAGTTCTTC. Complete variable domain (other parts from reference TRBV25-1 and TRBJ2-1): EADIYQTPRYLVIGTGKKITLECSQTMGHDKMYWYQQDPGMELHLIHYSYGVNSTEKGDLSSESTVSRIRTEHFPLTLESARPSHTSQYLCASSESLAGVTYNEQFFGPGTRLTVL.

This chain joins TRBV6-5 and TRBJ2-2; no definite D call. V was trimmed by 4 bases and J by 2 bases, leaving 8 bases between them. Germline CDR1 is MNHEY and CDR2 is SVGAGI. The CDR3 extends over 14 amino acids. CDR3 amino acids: CASSLLSNTGELFF. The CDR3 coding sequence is TGTGCCAGCAGTTTGCTATCCAACACCGGGGAGCTGTTTTTT.

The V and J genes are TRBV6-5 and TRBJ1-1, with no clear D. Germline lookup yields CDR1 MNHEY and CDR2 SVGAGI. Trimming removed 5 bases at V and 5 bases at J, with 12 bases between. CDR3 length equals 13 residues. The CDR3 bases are TGTGCCAGCAGTACCTCCGAAAATACTGAAGCTTTCTTT. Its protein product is CASSTSENTEAFF.

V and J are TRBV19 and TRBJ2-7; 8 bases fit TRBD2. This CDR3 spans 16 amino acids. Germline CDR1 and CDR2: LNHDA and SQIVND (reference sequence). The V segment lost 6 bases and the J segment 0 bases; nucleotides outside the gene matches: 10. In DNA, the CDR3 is TGTGCCAGTAGCCCCCTCGGGAGGGTCTCCTCCTACGAGCAGTACTTC. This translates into CASSPLGRVSSYEQYF.

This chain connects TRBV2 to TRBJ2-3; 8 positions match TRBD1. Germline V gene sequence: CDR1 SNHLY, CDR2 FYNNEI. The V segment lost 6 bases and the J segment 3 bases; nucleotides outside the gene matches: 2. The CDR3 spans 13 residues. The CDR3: CASRGQGTDTQYF. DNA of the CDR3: TGTGCCAGCAGAGGACAGGGAACAGATACGCAGTATTTT.